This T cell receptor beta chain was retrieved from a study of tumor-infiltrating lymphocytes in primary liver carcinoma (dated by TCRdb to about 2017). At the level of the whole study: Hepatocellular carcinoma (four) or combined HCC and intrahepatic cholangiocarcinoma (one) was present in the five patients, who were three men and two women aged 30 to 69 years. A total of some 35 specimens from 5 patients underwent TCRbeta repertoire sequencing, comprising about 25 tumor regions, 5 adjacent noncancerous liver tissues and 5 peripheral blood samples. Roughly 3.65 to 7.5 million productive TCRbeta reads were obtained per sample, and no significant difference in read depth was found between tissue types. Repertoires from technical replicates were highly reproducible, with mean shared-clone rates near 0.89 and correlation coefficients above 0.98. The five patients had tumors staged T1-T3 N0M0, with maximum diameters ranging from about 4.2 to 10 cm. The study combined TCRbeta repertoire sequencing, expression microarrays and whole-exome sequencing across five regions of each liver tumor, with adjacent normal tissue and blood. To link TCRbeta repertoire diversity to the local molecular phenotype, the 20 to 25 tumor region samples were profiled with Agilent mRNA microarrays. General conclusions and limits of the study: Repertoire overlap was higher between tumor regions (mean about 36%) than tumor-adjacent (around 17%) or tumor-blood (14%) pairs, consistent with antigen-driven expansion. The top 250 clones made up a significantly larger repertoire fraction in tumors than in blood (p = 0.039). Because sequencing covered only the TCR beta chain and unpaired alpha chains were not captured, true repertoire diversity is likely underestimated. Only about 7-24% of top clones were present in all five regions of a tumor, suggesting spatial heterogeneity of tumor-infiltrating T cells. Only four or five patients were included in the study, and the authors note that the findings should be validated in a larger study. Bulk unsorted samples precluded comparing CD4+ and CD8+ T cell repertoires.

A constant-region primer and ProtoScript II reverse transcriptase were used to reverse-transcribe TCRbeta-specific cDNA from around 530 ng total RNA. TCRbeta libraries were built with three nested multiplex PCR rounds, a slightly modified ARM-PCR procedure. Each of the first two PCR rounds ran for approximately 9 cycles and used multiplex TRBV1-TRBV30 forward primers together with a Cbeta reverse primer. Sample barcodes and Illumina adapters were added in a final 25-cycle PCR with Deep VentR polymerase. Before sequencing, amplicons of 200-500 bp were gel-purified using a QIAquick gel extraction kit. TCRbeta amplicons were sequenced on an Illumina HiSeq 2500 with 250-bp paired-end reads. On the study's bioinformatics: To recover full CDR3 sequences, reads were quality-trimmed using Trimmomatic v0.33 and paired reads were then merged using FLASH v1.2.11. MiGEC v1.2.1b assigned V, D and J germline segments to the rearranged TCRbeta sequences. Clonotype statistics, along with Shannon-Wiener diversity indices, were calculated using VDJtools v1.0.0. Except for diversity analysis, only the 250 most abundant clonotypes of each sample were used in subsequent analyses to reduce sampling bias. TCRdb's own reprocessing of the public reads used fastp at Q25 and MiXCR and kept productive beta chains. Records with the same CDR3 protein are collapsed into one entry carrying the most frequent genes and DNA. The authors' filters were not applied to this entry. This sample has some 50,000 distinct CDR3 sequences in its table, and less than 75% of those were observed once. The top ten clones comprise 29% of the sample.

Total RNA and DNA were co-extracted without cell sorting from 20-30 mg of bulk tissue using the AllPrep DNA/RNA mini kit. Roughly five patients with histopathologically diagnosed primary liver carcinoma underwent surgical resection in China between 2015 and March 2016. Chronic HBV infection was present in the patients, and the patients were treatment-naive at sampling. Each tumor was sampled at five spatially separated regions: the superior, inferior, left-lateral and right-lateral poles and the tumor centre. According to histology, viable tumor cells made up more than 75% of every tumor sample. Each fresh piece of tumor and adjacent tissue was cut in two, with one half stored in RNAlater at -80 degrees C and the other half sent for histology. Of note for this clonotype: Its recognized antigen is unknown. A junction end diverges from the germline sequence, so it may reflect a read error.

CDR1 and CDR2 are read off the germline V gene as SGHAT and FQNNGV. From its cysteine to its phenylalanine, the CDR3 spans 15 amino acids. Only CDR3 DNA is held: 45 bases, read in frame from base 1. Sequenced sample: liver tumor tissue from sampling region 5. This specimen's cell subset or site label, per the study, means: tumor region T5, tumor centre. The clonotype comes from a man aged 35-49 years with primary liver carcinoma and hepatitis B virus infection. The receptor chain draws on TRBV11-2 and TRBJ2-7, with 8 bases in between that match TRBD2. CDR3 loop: CASSRYSGGGYDQYF. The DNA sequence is TGTGCCAGCAGCCGATATTCGGGAGGGGGTTACGACCAGTACTTC.